Included here is one TCR beta chain sequence, with context. The antigen is unknown. The record originates from a study of CD4+ T cells in melanoma. Broader study findings: A reported correlation linked neoantigen-specific CD4+ T cells to CD8+, macrophage and B cell function. Diverse differentiation states were reported for melanoma neoantigen-specific CD4+ T cells.

The repertoire was sequenced with immunoSEQ multiplex PCR; TCRdb's copy has only in-frame clones and lacks some. The profile shows approximately 20,000 clones, over 75% of them singletons. J lost 7 bases, V lost 0 bases, and 8 bases had no gene match. This CDR3 is built from 15 residues. Germline V lookup: CDR1 MNHEY, CDR2 SVGAGI. The specimen was cells from a culture (not recorded whether cultured in vitro). This TCR came from a human donor with melanoma. The rearrangement links TRBV6-5 to TRBJ1-2, with TRBD1 identical over 7 bases. The CDR3 loop is CASSYSSQGPSGYTF. The CDR3 DNA is TGTGCCAGCAGTTACTCGTCACAGGGGCCTAGTGGCTACACCTTC.